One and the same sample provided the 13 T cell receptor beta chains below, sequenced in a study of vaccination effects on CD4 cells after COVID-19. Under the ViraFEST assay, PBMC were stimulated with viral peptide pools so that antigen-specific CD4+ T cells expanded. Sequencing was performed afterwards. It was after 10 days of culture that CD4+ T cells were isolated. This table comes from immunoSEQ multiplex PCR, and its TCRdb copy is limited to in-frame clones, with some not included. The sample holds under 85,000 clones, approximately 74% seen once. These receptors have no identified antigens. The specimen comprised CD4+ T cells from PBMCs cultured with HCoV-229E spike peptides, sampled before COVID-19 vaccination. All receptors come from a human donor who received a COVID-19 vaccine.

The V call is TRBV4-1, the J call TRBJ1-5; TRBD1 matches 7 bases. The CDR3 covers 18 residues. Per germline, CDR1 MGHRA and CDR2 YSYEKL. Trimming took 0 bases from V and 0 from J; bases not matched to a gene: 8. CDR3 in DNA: TGCGCCAGCAGCCAAGACCCGGGACAGCCGTATAGCAATCAGCCCCAGCATTTT. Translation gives CASSQDPGQPYSNQPQHF.

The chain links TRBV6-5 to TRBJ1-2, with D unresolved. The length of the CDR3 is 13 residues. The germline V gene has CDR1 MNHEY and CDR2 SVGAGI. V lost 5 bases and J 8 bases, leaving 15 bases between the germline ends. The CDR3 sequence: CASSPTSMRGYTF. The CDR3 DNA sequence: TGTGCCAGCAGTCCCACGTCGATGAGAGGCTACACCTTC.

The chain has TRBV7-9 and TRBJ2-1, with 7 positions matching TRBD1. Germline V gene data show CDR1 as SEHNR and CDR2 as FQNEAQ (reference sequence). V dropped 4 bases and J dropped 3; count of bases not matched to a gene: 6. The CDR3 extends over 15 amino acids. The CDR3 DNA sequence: TGTGCCAGCAGCTCTCCCGGGACAGTCTACAATGAGCAGTTCTTC. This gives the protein CASSSPGTVYNEQFF. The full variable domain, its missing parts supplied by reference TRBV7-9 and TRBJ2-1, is DTGVSQNPRHKITKRGQNVTFRCDPISEHNRLYWYRQTLGQGPEFLTYFQNEAQLEKSRLLSDRFSAERPKGSFSTLEIQRTEQGDSAMYLCASSSPGTVYNEQFFGPGTRLTVL.

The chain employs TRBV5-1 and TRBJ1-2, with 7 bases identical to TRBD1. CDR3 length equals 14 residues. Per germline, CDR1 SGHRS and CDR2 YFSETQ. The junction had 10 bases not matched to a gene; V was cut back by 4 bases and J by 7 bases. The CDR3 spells CASSPGTEKFGYTF. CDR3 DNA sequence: TGCGCCAGCAGCCCAGGGACAGAGAAATTTGGCTACACCTTC.

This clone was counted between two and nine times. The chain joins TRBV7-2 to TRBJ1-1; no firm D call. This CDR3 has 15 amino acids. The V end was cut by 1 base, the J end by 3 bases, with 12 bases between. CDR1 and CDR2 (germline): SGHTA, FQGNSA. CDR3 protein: CASSLVPGLYTEAFF. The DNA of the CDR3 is TGTGCCAGCAGCTTAGTGCCGGGATTGTACACTGAAGCTTTCTTT.

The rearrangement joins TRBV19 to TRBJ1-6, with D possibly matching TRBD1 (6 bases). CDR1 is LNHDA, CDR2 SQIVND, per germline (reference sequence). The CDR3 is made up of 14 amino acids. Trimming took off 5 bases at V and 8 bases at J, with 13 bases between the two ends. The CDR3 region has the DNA TGTGCCAGTAGTGAGCAGGGGTTCGATTCACCCCTCCACTTT. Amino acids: CASSEQGFDSPLHF.

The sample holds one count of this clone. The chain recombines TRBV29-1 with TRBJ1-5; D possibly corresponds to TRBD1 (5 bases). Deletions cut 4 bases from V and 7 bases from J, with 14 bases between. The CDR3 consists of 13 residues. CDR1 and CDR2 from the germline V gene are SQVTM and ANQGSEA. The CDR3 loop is CSVGGLVGQPQHF. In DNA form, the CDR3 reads TGCAGCGTTGGGGGGTTGGTTGGGCAGCCCCAGCATTTT.

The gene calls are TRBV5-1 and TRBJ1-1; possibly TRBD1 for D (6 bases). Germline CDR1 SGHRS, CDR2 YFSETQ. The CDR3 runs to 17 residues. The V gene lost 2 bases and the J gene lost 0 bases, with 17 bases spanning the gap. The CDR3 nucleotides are TGCGCCAGCAGCTTTACAGGGCCATCCCCTATGAACACTGAAGCTTTCTTT. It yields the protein CASSFTGPSPMNTEAFF.

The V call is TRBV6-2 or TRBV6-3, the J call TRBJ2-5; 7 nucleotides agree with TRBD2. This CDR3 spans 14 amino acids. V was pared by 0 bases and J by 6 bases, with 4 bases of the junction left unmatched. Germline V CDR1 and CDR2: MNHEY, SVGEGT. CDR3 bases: TGTGCCAGCAGTTACTCTTCGGGGGGAAAGACCCAGTACTTC. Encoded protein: CASSYSSGGKTQYF.

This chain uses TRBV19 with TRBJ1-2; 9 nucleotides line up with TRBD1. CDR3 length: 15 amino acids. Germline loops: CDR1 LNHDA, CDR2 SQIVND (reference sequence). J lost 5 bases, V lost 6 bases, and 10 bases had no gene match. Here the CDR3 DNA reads TGTGCCAGTAGATCCGGGACAGGGTTATGGTATGGCTACACCTTC. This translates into CASRSGTGLWYGYTF.

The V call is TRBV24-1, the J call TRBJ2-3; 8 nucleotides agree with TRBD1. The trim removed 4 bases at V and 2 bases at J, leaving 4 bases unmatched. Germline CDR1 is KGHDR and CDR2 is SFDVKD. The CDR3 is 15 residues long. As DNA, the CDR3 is TGTGCCACCAGTGACCCGACAGGGGCCACAGATACGCAGTATTTT. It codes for CATSDPTGATDTQYF.

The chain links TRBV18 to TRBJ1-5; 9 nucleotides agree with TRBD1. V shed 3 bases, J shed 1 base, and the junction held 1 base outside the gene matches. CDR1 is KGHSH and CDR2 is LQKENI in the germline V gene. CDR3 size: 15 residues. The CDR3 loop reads CASSPGQGSNQPQHF. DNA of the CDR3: TGTGCCAGCTCACCGGGACAGGGAAGCAATCAGCCCCAGCATTTT.

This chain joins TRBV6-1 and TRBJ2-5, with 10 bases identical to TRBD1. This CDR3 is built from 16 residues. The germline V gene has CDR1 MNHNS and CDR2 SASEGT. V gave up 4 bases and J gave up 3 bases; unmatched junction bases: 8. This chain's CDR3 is CASSVTPGQGKETQYF. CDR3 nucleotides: TGTGCCAGCAGTGTGACGCCGGGACAGGGGAAAGAGACCCAGTACTTC.